The T cell receptor (beta chain) described here comes from a study of T cells after yellow fever vaccination. One entry per CDR3 protein results from TCRdb running MiXCR on the 5' RACE reads. The table records about 50,000 distinct CDR3 sequences, around 6.1% of them present only once. This clonotype was found many times. The CDR3 covers 14 residues. Per the germline V gene, CDR1 is SGHTA and CDR2 is FQGNSA. Deletions cut 5 bases from V and 1 base from J, with 11 bases between. The sequences come from PBMCs, either bulk or a sorted T-cell subset (CD4+, CD8+, memory, or dextramer-sorted; not recorded which), collected on the day of the yellow fever booster vaccination. The TCR comes from a man between 18 and 29 years old who received the YFV17D yellow fever vaccine. This rearrangement joins TRBV7-2 to TRBJ1-1; TRBD1 might be the D (5 bases). The CDR3 coding sequence is TGTGCCAGCAGCCCGGGACGGCCGAACACTGAAGCTTTCTTT. Translation gives CASSPGRPNTEAFF.